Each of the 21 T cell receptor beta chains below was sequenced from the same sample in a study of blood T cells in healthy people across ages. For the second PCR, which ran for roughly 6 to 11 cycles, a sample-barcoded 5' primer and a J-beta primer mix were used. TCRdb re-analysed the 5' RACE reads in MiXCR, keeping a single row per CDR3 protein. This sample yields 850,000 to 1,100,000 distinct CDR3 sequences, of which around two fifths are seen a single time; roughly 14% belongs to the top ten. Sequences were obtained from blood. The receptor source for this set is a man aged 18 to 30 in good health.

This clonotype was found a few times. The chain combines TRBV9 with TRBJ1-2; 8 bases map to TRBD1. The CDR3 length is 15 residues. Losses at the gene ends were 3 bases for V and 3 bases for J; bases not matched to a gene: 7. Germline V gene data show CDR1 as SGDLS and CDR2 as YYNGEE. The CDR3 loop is CASSDGTGPHYGYTF. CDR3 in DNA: TGTGCCAGCAGCGATGGGACAGGACCTCACTATGGCTACACCTTC.

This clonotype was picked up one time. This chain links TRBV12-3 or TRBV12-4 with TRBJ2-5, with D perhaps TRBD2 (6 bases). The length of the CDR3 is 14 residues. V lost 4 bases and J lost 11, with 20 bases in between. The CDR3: CASSSPGAGDEQYF. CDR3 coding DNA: TGTGCCAGCAGTTCCCCCGGAGCGGGCGATGAGCAGTACTTC.

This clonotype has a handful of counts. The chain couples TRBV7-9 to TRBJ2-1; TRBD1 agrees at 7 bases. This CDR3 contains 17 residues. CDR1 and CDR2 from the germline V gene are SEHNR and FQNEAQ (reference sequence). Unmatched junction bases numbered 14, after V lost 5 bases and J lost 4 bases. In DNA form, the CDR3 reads TGTGCCAGCAGCCCCGGACAGGTCTTACCCGGGTACAATGAGCAGTTCTTC. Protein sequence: CASSPGQVLPGYNEQFF.

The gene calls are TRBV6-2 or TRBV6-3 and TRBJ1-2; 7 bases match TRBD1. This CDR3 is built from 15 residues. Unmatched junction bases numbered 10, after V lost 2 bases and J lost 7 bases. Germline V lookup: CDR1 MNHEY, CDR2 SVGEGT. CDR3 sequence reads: CASSYLLRTGCGYTF. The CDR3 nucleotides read TGTGCCAGCAGTTACCTGCTTAGGACAGGCTGTGGCTACACCTTC.

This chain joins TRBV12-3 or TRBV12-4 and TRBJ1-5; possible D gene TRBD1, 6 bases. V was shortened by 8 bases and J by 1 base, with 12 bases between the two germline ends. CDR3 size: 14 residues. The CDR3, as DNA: TGTGCCAGCGGGAGGGGGTTGAGCAATCAGCCCCAGCATTTT. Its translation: CASGRGLSNQPQHF.

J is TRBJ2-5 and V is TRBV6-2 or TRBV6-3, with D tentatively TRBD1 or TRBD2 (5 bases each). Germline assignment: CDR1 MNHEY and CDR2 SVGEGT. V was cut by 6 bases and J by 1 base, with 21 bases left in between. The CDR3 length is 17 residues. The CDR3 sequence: CASSNPRDPRSQETQYF. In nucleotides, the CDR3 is TGTGCCAGCAGCAACCCCCGGGACCCTAGGTCCCAAGAGACCCAGTACTTC.

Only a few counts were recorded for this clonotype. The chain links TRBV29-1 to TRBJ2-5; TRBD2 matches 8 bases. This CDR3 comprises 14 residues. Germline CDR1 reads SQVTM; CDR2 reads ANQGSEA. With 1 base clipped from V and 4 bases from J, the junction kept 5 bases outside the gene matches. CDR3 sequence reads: CSVEVGREGETQYF. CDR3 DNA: TGCAGCGTTGAAGTCGGGAGGGAGGGAGAGACCCAGTACTTC.

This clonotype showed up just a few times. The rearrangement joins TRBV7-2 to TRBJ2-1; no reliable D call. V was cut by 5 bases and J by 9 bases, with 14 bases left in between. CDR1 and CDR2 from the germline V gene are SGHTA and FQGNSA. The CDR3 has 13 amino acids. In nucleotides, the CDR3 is TGTGCCAGCAGCCCCTTCGTAGGCGGTGAGCAGTTCTTC. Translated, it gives CASSPFVGGEQFF.

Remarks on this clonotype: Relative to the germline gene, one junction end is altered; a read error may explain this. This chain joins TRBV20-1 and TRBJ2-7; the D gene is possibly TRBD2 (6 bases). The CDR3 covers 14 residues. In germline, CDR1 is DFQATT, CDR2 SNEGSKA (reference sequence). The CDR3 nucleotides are TGCAGTGCTAGAGATCGCGGGAATACCTACGAGCGGTACTTC. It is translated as CSARDRGNTYERYF.

The DNA of the CDR3 is TGTGCCAGCAGCTCCGTGCGGGGTATGGATGGCTACACCTTC. This translates into CASSSVRGMDGYTF. The chain joins TRBV7-2 to TRBJ1-2, with D unresolved. The CDR3 runs to 14 residues. Trimming pared 4 bases from V and 6 bases from J, leaving 15 bases between. From germline, CDR1 is SGHTA and CDR2 FQGNSA.

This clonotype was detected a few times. CDR3 region: CSAVLMGQGHYTF. CDR3 DNA: TGCAGTGCCGTTTTAATGGGACAGGGTCACTACACCTTC. The chain joins TRBV20-1 to TRBJ1-2; 9 bases are shared with TRBD1. V lost 6 bases and J lost 10; bases outside the gene matches: 12. CDR3 length: 13 amino acids. Looked up from germline, CDR1 is DFQATT and CDR2 is SNEGSKA (reference sequence).

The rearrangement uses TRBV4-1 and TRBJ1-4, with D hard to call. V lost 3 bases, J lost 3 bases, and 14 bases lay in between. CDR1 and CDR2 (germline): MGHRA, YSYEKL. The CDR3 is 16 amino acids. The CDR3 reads CASSQSQRSANEKLFF. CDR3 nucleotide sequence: TGCGCCAGCAGCCAGTCGCAACGTTCAGCTAATGAAAAACTGTTTTTT.

The CDR3 nucleotides read TGCAGTGCTAGACGGACTAGCGGTCGCGAGGAGTTCTTC. Translation: CSARRTSGREEFF. This chain uses TRBV20-1 with TRBJ2-1; TRBD2 aligns across 10 bases. The CDR3 totals 13 residues. Germline V lookup: CDR1 DFQATT, CDR2 SNEGSKA (reference sequence). With 2 bases clipped from V and 14 bases from J, the junction kept 9 bases outside the gene matches.

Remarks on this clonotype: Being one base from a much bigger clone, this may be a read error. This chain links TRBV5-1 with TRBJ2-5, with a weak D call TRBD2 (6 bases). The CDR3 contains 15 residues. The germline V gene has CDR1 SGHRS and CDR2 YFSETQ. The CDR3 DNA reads TGCGCCAGCAGCTTGGCGGGCGGGATCCAAGAGGCCCAGTACTTC. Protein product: CASSLAGGIQEAQYF.

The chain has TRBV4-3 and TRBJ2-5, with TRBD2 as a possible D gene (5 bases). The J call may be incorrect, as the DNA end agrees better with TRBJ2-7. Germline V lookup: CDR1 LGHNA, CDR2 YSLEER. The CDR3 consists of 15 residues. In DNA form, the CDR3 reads TGCGCCAGCAGCCAAGAAGCGGCAGATTCCTACGAGCAGTACTTC. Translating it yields CASSQEAADSYEQYF.

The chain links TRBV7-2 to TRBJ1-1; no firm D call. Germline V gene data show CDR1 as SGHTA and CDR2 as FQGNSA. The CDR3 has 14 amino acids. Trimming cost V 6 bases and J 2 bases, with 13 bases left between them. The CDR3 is CASRTGESNTEAFF. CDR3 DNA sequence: TGTGCCAGCAGAACGGGAGAGTCAAACACTGAAGCTTTCTTT. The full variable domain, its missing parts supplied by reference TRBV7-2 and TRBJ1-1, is GAGVSQSPSNKVTEKGKDVELRCDPISGHTALYWYRQSLGQGLEFLIYFQGNSAPDKSGLPSDRFSAERTGGSVSTLTIQRTQQEDSAVYLCASRTGESNTEAFFGQGTRLTVV.

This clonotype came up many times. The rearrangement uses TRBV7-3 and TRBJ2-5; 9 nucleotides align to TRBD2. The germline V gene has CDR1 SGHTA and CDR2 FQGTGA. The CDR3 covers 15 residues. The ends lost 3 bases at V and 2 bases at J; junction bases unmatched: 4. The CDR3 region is CASSFLAGLQETQYF. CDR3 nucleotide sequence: TGTGCCAGCAGCTTTCTAGCGGGGCTGCAAGAGACCCAGTACTTC.

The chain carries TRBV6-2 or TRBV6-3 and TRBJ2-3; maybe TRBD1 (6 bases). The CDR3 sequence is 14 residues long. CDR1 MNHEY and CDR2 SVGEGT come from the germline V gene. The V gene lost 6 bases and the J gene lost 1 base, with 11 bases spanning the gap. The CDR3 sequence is CASSWRQGTDTQYF. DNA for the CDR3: TGTGCCAGCAGCTGGAGACAGGGCACAGATACGCAGTATTTT.

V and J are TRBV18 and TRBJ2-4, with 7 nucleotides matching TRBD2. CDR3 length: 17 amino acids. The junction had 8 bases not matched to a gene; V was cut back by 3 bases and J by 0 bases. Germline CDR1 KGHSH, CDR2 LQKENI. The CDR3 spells CASSPTPSGLAKNIQYF. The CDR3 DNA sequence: TGTGCCAGCTCACCTACTCCTAGCGGTCTAGCCAAAAACATTCAGTACTTC.

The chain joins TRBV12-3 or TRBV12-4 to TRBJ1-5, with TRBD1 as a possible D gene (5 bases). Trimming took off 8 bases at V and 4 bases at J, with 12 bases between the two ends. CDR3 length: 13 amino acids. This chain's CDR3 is CASVQGPNQPQHF. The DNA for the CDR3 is TGTGCCAGCGTCCAGGGACCGAATCAGCCCCAGCATTTT.

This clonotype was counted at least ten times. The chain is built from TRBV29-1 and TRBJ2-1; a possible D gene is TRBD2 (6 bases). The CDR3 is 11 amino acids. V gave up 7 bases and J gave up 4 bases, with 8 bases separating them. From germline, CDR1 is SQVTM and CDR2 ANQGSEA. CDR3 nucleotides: TGCAGCGGGGGACTGTACAATGAGCAGTTCTTC. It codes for CSGGLYNEQFF.